Listed here is a single T cell receptor (beta chain). The antigen is unknown. This sample stems from a study of T cell responses to AZD1222 COVID-19 vaccine. General study results and limits: Regions 160-218 and 743-854 dominated among vaccine-associated CD4 TCRs spanning spike.

Data came from immunoSEQ multiplex PCR; TCRdb stores just in-frame clones and leaves some out. Here the sample spans 100,000 to 130,000 clones, 86% being singletons. The CDR3 runs 15 residues. V dropped 0 bases and J dropped 2 bases, with 11 bases sitting between them. Per germline, CDR1 SGHAT and CDR2 FQNNGV. J is TRBJ2-7 and V is TRBV11-2, with D hard to call. This TCR came from an adult in good health. This sample comprised peripheral blood, obtained on day 0 of AZD1222 vaccination. The CDR3 nucleotides read TGTGCCAGCAGCTTAGATGGACCTTGGGCCTACGAGCAGTACTTC. Translating gives CASSLDGPWAYEQYF. The whole variable domain, remainder taken from reference TRBV11-2 and TRBJ2-7, is EAGVAQSPRYKIIEKRQSVAFWCNPISGHATLYWYQQILGQGPKLLIQFQNNGVVDDSQLPKDRFSAERLKGVDSTLKIQPAKLEDSAVYLCASSLDGPWAYEQYFGPGTRLTVT.